Below are 20 T cell receptor beta chains sequenced from a single sample in a study of metastatic and nonmetastatic thyroid tumors. MiXCR reprocessed the PCR reads for TCRdb. Of 7,500 to 10,000 clones in the sample, about 40% are singletons; the top ten hold 20% to 25%. No patient received treatment before thyroid surgery. Material: tumor tissue. These receptors came from a female donor with papillary thyroid cancer or a benign thyroid nodule (not recorded which). Some clones in this sample may be carry-over from other donors' samples.

The table lists this clone with a few counts. The chain recombines TRBV11-1 with TRBJ2-7; D remains ambiguous. V dropped 4 bases and J dropped 2 bases, with 21 bases sitting between them. The CDR3 is 17 amino acids. CDR1 is SGHAT, CDR2 FQDESV, per germline (reference sequence). The CDR3 nucleotides are TGTGCCAGCAGCTCCCTCCCCGGTGAGTCGCCTACCTACGAGCAGTACTTC. This gives the protein CASSSLPGESPTYEQYF.

This clone is labeled medium-sized. This chain uses TRBV7-8 with TRBJ2-3, with no clear D. The CDR3 consists of 11 residues. Germline V gene data show CDR1 as SGHVS and CDR2 as FQNEAQ. V gave up 4 bases and J gave up 5 bases, with 4 bases separating them. The CDR3 DNA is TGTGCCAGCAGCTCACAAGATACGCAGTATTTT. It codes for CASSSQDTQYF.

A few counts support this clone. This rearrangement joins TRBV27 to TRBJ1-5; D gene ambiguous. The CDR3 extends over 16 amino acids. The V gene lost 0 bases and the J gene lost 0 bases, with 9 bases spanning the gap. The germline gives CDR1 MNHEY, CDR2 SMNVEV (reference sequence). CDR3 coding DNA: TGTGCCAGCAGTTTATCAGGCAGTTATAGCAATCAGCCCCAGCATTTT. Protein: CASSLSGSYSNQPQHF.

This clone was seen many times. The same CDR3 can be traced to other DNA sequences in this sample. The V gene is TRBV7-6, the J gene TRBJ2-3; 12 nucleotides line up with TRBD1. The germline V gene has CDR1 SGHVS and CDR2 FNYEAQ. The CDR3 is 18 amino acids. J was trimmed by 3 bases and V by 5 bases; bases with no gene match: 12. The CDR3 spells CASSPQPGQGAKTDTQYF. DNA of the CDR3: TGTGCCAGCAGCCCGCAACCGGGACAGGGGGCTAAGACAGATACGCAGTATTTT.

The sample holds a few counts of this clone. The CDR3 is CASSDSTTGELFF. As DNA, the CDR3 is TGTGCCAGCAGTGACTCGACTACCGGGGAGCTGTTTTTT. This chain uses TRBV6-4 with TRBJ2-2; D gene unclear. Trimming removed 0 bases at V and 5 bases at J, with 4 bases between. The CDR3 is 13 residues long. Germline lookup yields CDR1 MRHNA and CDR2 SNTAGT.

The chain is built from TRBV11-2 and TRBJ2-7; weak D call: TRBD1 (5 bases). Per the germline V gene, CDR1 is SGHAT and CDR2 is FQNNGV. V was clipped by 3 bases and J by 2 bases, with 11 bases between them. The CDR3 has 14 residues. The CDR3 DNA sequence: TGTGCCAGCAGCTTTTTTGCGACAGCCTACGAGCAGTACTTC. It encodes CASSFFATAYEQYF.

J is TRBJ1-4 and V is TRBV5-1; 10 bases match TRBD1. The CDR3 runs 15 residues. CDR1 and CDR2 (germline): SGHRS, YFSETQ. With V trimmed by 7 bases and J by 7 bases, 10 bases remained unmatched. This CDR3 reads CASGPGTGEVEKLFF. The CDR3 nucleotides read TGCGCCAGCGGACCAGGGACAGGGGAGGTTGAAAAACTGTTTTTT.

This clone counts as medium-sized (0.01 to 0.1%). The rearrangement uses TRBV5-5 and TRBJ2-1; D gene unclear. CDR3 length: 12 residues. Germline CDR1 and CDR2: SGHKS and YYEKEE (reference sequence). V was pared by 4 bases and J by 8 bases, with 10 bases between. CDR3 bases: TGTGCCAGCAGCCAATTATCGGATGAGCAGTTCTTC. It specifies CASSQLSDEQFF.

The rearrangement links TRBV30 to TRBJ2-3; D unclear. The CDR3 spans 12 residues. V was clipped by 0 bases and J by 3 bases, with 4 bases between them. Looked up from germline, CDR1 is GTSNPN and CDR2 is SVGIG (reference sequence). The CDR3 region is CAWSVQTDTQYF. CDR3 in DNA: TGTGCCTGGAGTGTACAAACAGATACGCAGTATTTT.

This sequence joins TRBV19 and TRBJ1-1, with 7 bases that match TRBD1. Per germline, CDR1 LNHDA and CDR2 SQIVND (reference sequence). The CDR3 has 13 residues. V shed 4 bases, J shed 1 base, and the junction held 0 bases outside the gene matches. This chain's CDR3 is CASSRQGNTEAFF. As DNA, the CDR3 is TGTGCCAGTAGTAGACAGGGGAACACTGAAGCTTTCTTT.

The chain combines TRBV6-2 or TRBV6-3 with TRBJ2-7; D ambiguous. Trimming shortened V by 0 bases and J by 2 bases, and 11 bases separated the two germline ends. The germline CDR1 and CDR2 sequences are MNHEY and SVGEGT. The CDR3 totals 15 residues. The CDR3 is CASSYSLQGTYEQYF. CDR3 DNA sequence: TGTGCCAGCAGTTACTCGCTCCAAGGGACCTACGAGCAGTACTTC.

The chain combines TRBV20-1 with TRBJ2-7, with a possible D match to TRBD2 (6 bases). This CDR3 comprises 16 residues. Trimming took off 0 bases at V and 6 bases at J, with 21 bases between the two ends. Germline-derived CDR1 and CDR2 are DFQATT and SNEGSKA (reference sequence). The CDR3 sequence is CSARDSREPRTTEQYF. DNA for the CDR3: TGCAGTGCTAGAGATAGCCGGGAGCCACGGACTACCGAGCAGTACTTC.

A note on this clone: Germline and junction disagree at one end, which may indicate a read error. The rearrangement links TRBV28 to TRBJ1-5; a weak D match, TRBD1 (5 bases). The CDR3 spans 14 residues. Germline CDR1 MDHEN, CDR2 SYDVKM. The CDR3 DNA follows: TGTGCCAGCATTTTATCATGGGGCCGCTGGGAGTGGCATTTT. Its protein is CASILSWGRWEWHF.

This clone is termed medium-sized. The rearrangement links TRBV11-2 to TRBJ2-2; D unclear. Germline V gene sequence: CDR1 SGHAT, CDR2 FQNNGV. This CDR3 comprises 13 residues. Deletions cut 1 base from V and 5 bases from J, with 5 bases between. The CDR3, as DNA: TGTGCCAGCAGCTTAGTTCGGACCGGGGAGCTGTTTTTT. Its protein is CASSLVRTGELFF.

This clone was seen more than once but under ten times. The V gene is TRBV27, the J gene TRBJ2-1; D call uncertain. Germline loops: CDR1 MNHEY, CDR2 SMNVEV (reference sequence). The V gene lost 7 bases and the J gene lost 3 bases, with 13 bases spanning the gap. CDR3 length equals 14 residues. CDR3 DNA sequence: TGTGCCAGCAAAGGGCTTTTTGTCTACAATGAGCAGTTCTTC. It is translated as CASKGLFVYNEQFF.

This clone occurred once. This chain uses TRBV5-5 with TRBJ1-3; D call uncertain. The CDR3 has 15 amino acids. V was pared by 2 bases and J by 2 bases, with 11 bases between. Germline CDR1 reads SGHKS; CDR2 reads YYEKEE (reference sequence). DNA for the CDR3: TGTGCCAGCAGCTTTCAACAGAGCACTGGAAACACCATATATTTT. As protein: CASSFQQSTGNTIYF.

The CDR3 spells CASSYVEGAGELFF. The CDR3 DNA is TGTGCCAGCAGTTACGTCGAGGGGGCCGGGGAGCTGTTTTTT. The chain recombines TRBV6-5 with TRBJ2-2; D possibly corresponds to TRBD1 (6 bases). The CDR3 contains 14 residues. Germline CDR1 and CDR2: MNHEY and SVGAGI. Between the trimmed V and J ends, which lost 2 bases and 6 bases, there was a span of 10 bases.

In this sample, this clone is medium-sized. The chain is built from TRBV6-1 and TRBJ1-6; TRBD1 might be the D (5 bases). There are 11 residues in the CDR3. The V and J ends lost 5 bases and 14 bases respectively, with 10 bases between them. In germline, CDR1 is MNHNS, CDR2 SASEGT. This CDR3 is CASSLEGALHF. The DNA of the CDR3 is TGTGCCAGCAGTTTAGAAGGGGCCCTCCACTTT.

The table lists this clone with a few counts. The chain links TRBV6-1 to TRBJ1-3; TRBD1 agrees at 7 bases. The CDR3 is 14 residues long. The V gene's germline CDR1 is MNHNS and CDR2 SASEGT. V shed 7 bases and J 0 bases; nucleotides not matched to a gene: 3. The CDR3 coding sequence is TGTGCCAGCAAGGACAGGCTCTCTGGAAACACCATATATTTT. Protein: CASKDRLSGNTIYF.

V and J are TRBV30 and TRBJ1-1; D remains unclear. Germline lookup yields CDR1 GTSNPN and CDR2 SVGIG (reference sequence). The CDR3 is 13 residues long. V was cut by 1 base and J by 0 bases, with 6 bases left in between. The CDR3 DNA reads as TGTGCCTGGAGTGAGCTCATGAACACTGAAGCTTTCTTT. Protein product: CAWSELMNTEAFF.